The 16 T cell receptor beta chains presented below share a single source sample, sequenced in a study of T cells in women clearing cervical HPV infection. The table came from immunoSEQ multiplex PCR; TCRdb's copy has only in-frame clones and leaves some out. Its listing shows fewer than 35,000 clones. The sample consisted of blood buffy coat. The source of these receptors is a woman between 18 and 70 years old with a cervical HPV16 infection that either progressed to CIN3+ or cleared (not recorded which).

Remarks on this clone: Read data end 3 residues before the CDR3 end; the end is taken from the germline J gene. V usage is TRBV2 and J usage is TRBJ2-7, with 8 bases lining up with TRBD2. CDR1 and CDR2 from the germline V gene are SNHLY and FYNNEI. V shed 6 bases and J 5 bases; nucleotides not matched to a gene: 15. The CDR3 contains 16 residues. The CDR3 DNA, read in part, is TGTGCCAGCAGCGATACCGCGGGGGGACGGTCGGACGAG. Translating gives CASSDTAGGRSDE. The complete CDR3 protein is CASSDTAGGRSDEQYF.

About this clone itself: The CDR3 end is not reached by the read, which stops 3 residues before it; the germline J gene fills it in. The chain combines TRBV20-1 with TRBJ2-7; 13 bases are a match to TRBD2. The CDR3 is 18 residues long. With 0 bases clipped from V and 6 bases from J, the junction kept 14 bases outside the gene matches. The V gene's germline CDR1 is DFQATT and CDR2 SNEGSKA (reference sequence). The CDR3: CSARDTRLAGGLLSEQYF. Partial CDR3 DNA: TGCAGTGCTAGAGACACGCGACTAGCGGGAGGTCTTTTGAGCGAG.

Concerning this clone: The read ends 3 residues shy of where the CDR3 ends; the end is completed using the germline J gene. This chain uses TRBV27 with TRBJ2-7; 10 nucleotides align to TRBD2. Trimming took 4 bases from V and 0 from J; bases not matched to a gene: 12. This CDR3 comprises 18 residues. CDR1 is MNHEY, CDR2 SMNVEV, per germline (reference sequence). The sequenced CDR3 bases are TGTGCCAGCAGTTCCGAAACTAGCGGGATCACCCCCTCCTACGAG. Its translation is CASSSETSGITPSYE. The entire CDR3 reads CASSSETSGITPSYEQYF.

A note on this clone: The CDR3 end is not reached by the read, which stops 3 residues before it; the germline J gene fills it in. The gene calls are TRBV30 and TRBJ2-5; tentative D call: TRBD2 (7 bases). CDR1 GTSNPN and CDR2 SVGIG come from the germline V gene (reference sequence). With 5 bases removed from V and 6 bases from J, the gap between germline ends came to 16 bases. The CDR3 contains 13 residues. The sequenced part of the CDR3 DNA is TGTGCCTGGGAGGAGGGGGGGGCGAAGACC. It yields the protein CAWEEGGAKT. The CDR3, in full, reads CAWEEGGAKTQYF.

According to its frequency, this clone is medium-sized. The read falls 3 residues short of the CDR3 end, and the missing part is taken from the germline J gene. The chain is built from TRBV18 and TRBJ2-3; D is uncertain. Germline V gives CDR1 KGHSH, CDR2 LQKENI. V was cut by 2 bases and J by 5 bases, with 8 bases left in between. This CDR3 is built from 13 residues. CDR3 protein: CASSPLVRDTQYF. Partial CDR3 DNA: TGTGCCAGCTCACCATTGGTCAGAGATACG. Complete variable domain (other parts from reference TRBV18 and TRBJ2-3): NAGVMQNPRHLVRRRGQEARLRCSPMKGHSHVYWYRQLPEEGLKFMVYLQKENIIDESGMPKERFSAEFPKEGPSILRIQQVVRGDSAAYFCASSPLVRDTQYFGPGTRLTVL.

Turning to this clone: With the read ending 3 residues before the CDR3 end, the germline J gene is used to fill in that end. The chain carries TRBV5-1 and TRBJ2-1, with D maybe TRBD1 (5 bases). The V gene's germline CDR1 is SGHRS and CDR2 YFSETQ. The CDR3 has 14 residues. Trimming took off 2 bases at V and 3 bases at J, with 9 bases between the two ends. CDR3 DNA (partial): TGCGCCAGCAGCTTCCCGGACAACTACAATGAG. Translating gives CASSFPDNYNE. The whole CDR3 reads CASSFPDNYNEQFF.

Note on this clone: The read finishes 3 residues shy of the CDR3 end, and the germline J gene is used to complete it. The rearrangement uses TRBV5-1 and TRBJ1-4; 7 nucleotides match TRBD1. The germline gives CDR1 SGHRS, CDR2 YFSETQ. The CDR3 loop spans 15 amino acids. V trimming: 4 bases; J trimming: 4 bases; junction bases outside the gene matches: 7. CDR3 bases read: TGCGCCAGCAGCCCAGGGGACAGCTATAATGAAAAA. This codes for CASSPGDSYNEK. The full-length CDR3 reads as CASSPGDSYNEKLFF.

To note about this clone: The read gets to within 3 residues of the CDR3 end, and the germline J gene fills in the rest. Other DNA sequences of this sample code for an identical CDR3. This sequence joins TRBV11-2 and TRBJ1-3; 7 bases line up with TRBD1. Germline assignment: CDR1 SGHAT and CDR2 FQNNGV. The junction had 6 bases not matched to a gene; V was cut back by 3 bases and J by 4 bases. The length of the CDR3 is 15 residues. CDR3 loop: CASSFGTEAGNTIYF. Partial CDR3 DNA: TGTGCCAGCAGCTTCGGGACAGAGGCGGGAAACACC.

About this clone itself: The read comes to an end 3 residues before the CDR3 does, leaving the germline J gene to fill in the end. The chain has TRBV18 and TRBJ2-3, with 7 bases identical to TRBD1. CDR1 is KGHSH, CDR2 LQKENI, per germline. This CDR3 spans 18 amino acids. The CDR3 region is CASSGYDRAGDGIRPQYF. Partial CDR3 DNA: TGTGCCAGCTCAGGATACGACAGGGCAGGGGATGGGATCCGGCCG.

With regard to this clone: With the read ending 3 residues before the CDR3 end, the germline J gene is used to fill in that end. The V and J genes are TRBV30 and TRBJ2-2; D not resolved. Looked up from germline, CDR1 is GTSNPN and CDR2 is SVGIG (reference sequence). The V and J ends lost 2 bases and 5 bases respectively, with 3 bases between them. The CDR3 totals 11 residues. The CDR3 sequence is CAWSYTGELFF. The covered CDR3 bases are TGTGCCTGGAGTTATACCGGGGAG.

Details on this clone: The observed sequence ends 3 residues before the CDR3 terminus, with the missing tail filled in from the germline J gene. Other DNA variants within this sample encode the same CDR3. The V call is TRBV7-2, the J call TRBJ2-7; no clear D. From germline, CDR1 is SGHTA and CDR2 FQGNSA. This CDR3 is built from 12 residues. V lost 1 base and J lost 4, with 5 bases in between. The part of the CDR3 DNA that was read is TGTGCCAGCAGCTTAGTTTCTTACGAG. Its protein product is CASSLVSYE. The whole CDR3 sequence is CASSLVSYEQYF.

CDR3 amino acids: CASSIGVLFANQPQHF. CDR3 bases read: TGTGCCAGTAGTATCGGGGTTTTGTTCGCCAATCAGCCC. This rearrangement joins TRBV19 to TRBJ1-5; D remains ambiguous. The CDR3 end lies 3 residues beyond the end of the read and is filled in from the germline J gene. V was clipped by 3 bases and J by 3 bases, with 15 bases between them. This CDR3 has 16 residues. Germline CDR1 is LNHDA and CDR2 is SQIVND (reference sequence).

As to this clone: The observed sequence ends 3 residues before the CDR3 terminus, with the missing tail filled in from the germline J gene. This chain joins TRBV4-2 and TRBJ1-4; 8 bases match TRBD1. CDR1 LGHNA and CDR2 YNFKEQ come from the germline V gene. V shed 1 base and J 5 bases; nucleotides not matched to a gene: 3. The CDR3 extends over 15 amino acids. CDR3: CASSQGGTGNEKLFF. CDR3 bases read: TGTGCCAGCAGCCAAGGCGGGACAGGAAATGAAAAA.

With respect to this clone: Read data end 3 residues before the CDR3 end; the end is taken from the germline J gene. V is TRBV19 and J is TRBJ2-4; D is unclear. Germline-derived CDR1 and CDR2 are LNHDA and SQIVND (reference sequence). The CDR3 consists of 15 residues. The CDR3 is CASSKIPSRNYGQYF. The covered CDR3 bases are TGTGCCAGTAGTAAAATTCCATCACGTAACTATGGT.

Comment on this clone: The CDR3 end falls 3 residues outside the read, so it is completed with the germline J gene. This chain joins TRBV5-1 and TRBJ2-7, with 11 bases that match TRBD2. J was trimmed by 6 bases and V by 2 bases; bases with no gene match: 10. The germline V gene has CDR1 SGHRS and CDR2 YFSETQ. The CDR3 runs to 16 residues. CDR3 DNA, as far as it was read: TGCGCCAGCAGCTTATCCCATAGCGGGAGGGCGCCCGAG. Its protein is CASSLSHSGRAPE. The CDR3 in full is CASSLSHSGRAPEQYF.

With regard to this clone: Read sequence stops 3 residues before the CDR3 end, and the germline J gene provides the missing end. This rearrangement joins TRBV4-1 to TRBJ2-5; weak D call: TRBD1 (6 bases). Trimming stripped 4 bases from V and 2 bases from J, with 14 bases between. The CDR3 consists of 15 residues. Germline V gene data show CDR1 as MGHRA and CDR2 as YSYEKL. CDR3 DNA (partial): TGCGCCAGCAGCCCAGGGGTAGCGTCACAAGAGACC. This translates into CASSPGVASQET. The full CDR3 reads CASSPGVASQETQYF.